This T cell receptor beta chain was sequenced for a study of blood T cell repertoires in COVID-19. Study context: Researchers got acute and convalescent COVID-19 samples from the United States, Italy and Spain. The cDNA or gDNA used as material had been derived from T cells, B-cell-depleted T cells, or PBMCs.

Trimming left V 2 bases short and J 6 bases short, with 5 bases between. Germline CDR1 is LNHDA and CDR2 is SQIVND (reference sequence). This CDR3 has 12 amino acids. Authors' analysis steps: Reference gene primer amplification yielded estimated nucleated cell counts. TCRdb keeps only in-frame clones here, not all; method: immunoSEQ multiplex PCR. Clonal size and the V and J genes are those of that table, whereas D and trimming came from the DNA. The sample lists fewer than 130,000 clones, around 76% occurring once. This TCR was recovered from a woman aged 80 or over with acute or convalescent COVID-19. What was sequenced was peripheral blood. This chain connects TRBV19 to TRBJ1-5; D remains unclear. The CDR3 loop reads CASSIPGQPQHF. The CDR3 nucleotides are TGTGCCAGTAGTATACCCGGTCAGCCCCAGCATTTT.